One sample yielded the 23 T cell receptor beta chains listed below, sequenced in a study of CD8+CD57+ T cells in acquired aplastic anemia. Genomic DNA was employed as the template in profiling TCR beta VDJ and CDR3. TCRdb independently ran MiXCR on the reads; one entry per CDR3 protein. This sample has about 130,000 distinct CDR3 sequences; over 45% occur once, and the top ten carry roughly 2.5%. Sequences were obtained from sorted CD4+, CD8+, or CD8+CD57+ T cells (not recorded which) from PBMCs. These receptors all stem from a human donor in good health, serving as a control.

This clonotype was seen many times. This chain uses TRBV6-5 with TRBJ2-5; the D is unclear. This CDR3 region has 13 residues. The germline CDR1 and CDR2 sequences are MNHEY and SVGAGI. Trimming cost V 6 bases and J 8 bases, with 16 bases left between them. The DNA for the CDR3 is TGTGCCAGCAGCGACGCGAGCCGACCCACCCAGTACTTC. Protein: CASSDASRPTQYF.

By share, this clonotype counts as medium-sized. The V call is TRBV7-7, the J call TRBJ2-7, with D possibly TRBD2 on 5 matching bases. The V and J ends lost 1 base and 3 bases respectively, with 7 bases between them. CDR3 length: 13 amino acids. Germline V gene data show CDR1 as SSHAT and CDR2 as FNYEAQ (reference sequence). Written as DNA, the CDR3 is TGTGCCAGCAGCTTAGAGCGGAACTACGAGCAGTACTTC. Its protein is CASSLERNYEQYF.

V is TRBV20-1 and J is TRBJ2-1, with no clear D. The CDR3 consists of 12 residues. CDR1 is DFQATT, CDR2 SNEGSKA, per germline (reference sequence). Trimming took 0 bases from V and 9 from J, leaving 9 bases between them. The CDR3 spells CSARDRVGEQFF. The CDR3 nucleotides are TGCAGTGCTAGAGATCGGGTGGGTGAGCAGTTCTTC.

The genes are TRBV9 and TRBJ1-2; perhaps TRBD1 as D (6 bases). There are 13 residues in the CDR3. Trimming shortened V by 2 bases and J by 6 bases, and 11 bases separated the two germline ends. Germline CDR1 reads SGDLS; CDR2 reads YYNGEE. The CDR3, as DNA: TGTGCCAGCAGCGTTCCCGGGGGCGATGGCTACACCTTC. This codes for CASSVPGGDGYTF. The variable domain in full, with the rest retrieved from reference TRBV9 and TRBJ1-2, is DSGVTQTPKHLITATGQRVTLRCSPRSGDLSVYWYQQSLDQGLQFLIQYYNGEERAKGNILERFSAQQFPDLHSELNLSSLELGDSALYFCASSVPGGDGYTFGSGTRLTVV.

Ten or more counts support this clonotype. This chain connects TRBV18 to TRBJ1-1; 8 bases align to TRBD1. The CDR3 has 12 amino acids. Germline CDR1 and CDR2: KGHSH and LQKENI. Unmatched junction bases numbered 0, after V lost 5 bases and J lost 4 bases. The chain's CDR3 is CASSTGGTEAFF. Written as DNA, the CDR3 is TGTGCCAGCTCAACAGGGGGCACTGAAGCTTTCTTT. The entire variable domain, with the rest obtained from reference TRBV18 and TRBJ1-1, is as follows: NAGVMQNPRHLVRRRGQEARLRCSPMKGHSHVYWYRQLPEEGLKFMVYLQKENIIDESGMPKERFSAEFPKEGPSILRIQQVVRGDSAAYFCASSTGGTEAFFGQGTRLTVV.

This clonotype came up many times. The rearrangement links TRBV6-1 to TRBJ1-6; D call uncertain. The germline V gene has CDR1 MNHNS and CDR2 SASEGT. The CDR3 contains 14 residues. The germline V and J ends were trimmed by 5 bases and 10 bases, with 15 bases remaining between them. CDR3 DNA: TGTGCCAGCAGTCCCGGGTACGAGGGCTCACCCCTCCACTTT. Its protein product is CASSPGYEGSPLHF.

This sequence joins TRBV7-2 and TRBJ2-7, with D unclear. V shed 2 bases and J shed 0 bases, with 14 bases lying between them. This CDR3 has 16 amino acids. The V gene's germline CDR1 is SGHTA and CDR2 FQGNSA. CDR3 sequence: CASSLSSYSSSYEQYV. Here the CDR3 DNA reads TGTGCCAGCAGCTTATCGTCCTACTCGAGCTCCTACGAGCAGTACGTC.

This clonotype was seen more than once but under ten times. The chain employs TRBV15 and TRBJ2-7; 7 positions match TRBD1. This CDR3 is built from 16 residues. Germline CDR1 LNHNV, CDR2 YYDKDF (reference sequence). V shed 0 bases and J 3 bases; nucleotides not matched to a gene: 8. The CDR3, as DNA: TGTGCCACCAGCAGAGAGAAGGGCAGGGGGTACTACGAGCAGTACTTC. As protein: CATSREKGRGYYEQYF.

The rearrangement uses TRBV29-1 and TRBJ2-3; unclear D gene. CDR3 length: 13 amino acids. Germline V lookup: CDR1 SQVTM, CDR2 ANQGSEA. Trimming cost V 6 bases and J 0 bases, with 10 bases left between them. The CDR3 nucleotides are TGCAGCGTCCTTATGGCTAGCACAGATACGCAGTATTTT. The encoded protein is CSVLMASTDTQYF.

The gene calls are TRBV5-6 and TRBJ1-4; TRBD1 agrees at 8 bases. Germline V CDR1 and CDR2: SGHDT, YYEEEE. The V gene end was trimmed by 5 bases and the J gene end by 7 bases; junction bases not matched to a gene: 7. The CDR3 runs 14 residues. The DNA for the CDR3 is TGTGCCAGCAGGAGAGGACAGGGAGGTGAAAAACTGTTTTTT. This gives the protein CASRRGQGGEKLFF. The entire variable domain, with the rest obtained from reference TRBV5-6 and TRBJ1-4, is as follows: DAGVTQSPTHLIKTRGQQVTLRCSPKSGHDTVSWYQQALGQGPQFIFQYYEEEERQRGNFPDRFSGHQFPNYSSELNVNALLLGDSALYLCASRRGQGGEKLFFGSGTQLSVL.

This clonotype has a count of ten or more. This chain joins TRBV5-1 and TRBJ2-7, with TRBD1 matching over 12 bases. The CDR3 runs to 16 residues. Losses at the gene ends were 1 base for V and 6 bases for J; bases not matched to a gene: 8. The germline CDR1 and CDR2 sequences are SGHRS and YFSETQ. The CDR3 DNA reads as TGCGCCAGCAGCTTGCACCGGGACAGGGGGCGTAGCGAGCAGTACTTC. Amino acid sequence: CASSLHRDRGRSEQYF.

Remarks on this clonotype: A much larger clone differs by one base, so this may be a read error. The chain joins TRBV5-6 to TRBJ1-6; no clear D gene. The CDR3 is made up of 16 amino acids. CDR1 is SGHDT, CDR2 YYEEEE, per germline. The CDR3 nucleotides read TGTGCCAGCAGCTTGGGGGAGGGCGGCTATAATCCACCCCTCCACTTT. Its translation is CASSLGEGGYNPPLHF.

The J gene is TRBJ2-5, the V gene TRBV7-6; D is uncertain. V lost 4 bases to trimming and J lost 7 bases, with 7 bases between them. Germline V gene lookup returns CDR1 SGHVS and CDR2 FNYEAQ. The CDR3 extends over 11 amino acids. The CDR3 DNA reads TGTGCCAGCAGCTCGATGGGGACCCAGTACTTC. This sequence encodes CASSSMGTQYF.

This clonotype was observed a handful of times. This may stem from a read error, because a much larger clone lies one nucleotide away. This rearrangement joins TRBV7-2 to TRBJ1-1; no definite D call. CDR1 and CDR2 (germline): SGHTA, FQGNSA. The CDR3 runs to 16 residues. CDR3 coding DNA: TGTGCCAGCAGCTTATCGGCTGGCAGGATGAACACTGAAGCTTCCTTT. Its protein product is CASSLSAGRMNTEASF.

The chain carries TRBV19 and TRBJ2-3; 8 nucleotides line up with TRBD1. V lost 9 bases and J lost 0; bases outside the gene matches: 8. The CDR3 totals 15 residues. Germline V CDR1 and CDR2: LNHDA, SQIVND (reference sequence). In DNA, the CDR3 is TGTGCCAGCAATCAGGGGGCGCGGAGCACAGATACGCAGTATTTT. Encoded protein: CASNQGARSTDTQYF. Combining the CDR3 with reference TRBV19 and TRBJ2-3 gives the whole variable domain DGGITQSPKYLFRKEGQNVTLSCEQNLNHDAMYWYRQDPGQGLRLIYYSQIVNDFQKGDIAEGYSVSREKKESFPLTVTSAQKNPTAFYLCASNQGARSTDTQYFGPGTRLTVL.

The rearrangement uses TRBV20-1 and TRBJ2-5; the D gene could be TRBD1 or TRBD2 (6 bases each). This CDR3 is built from 14 residues. V dropped 0 bases and J dropped 1 base, with 9 bases sitting between them. The germline V gene has CDR1 DFQATT and CDR2 SNEGSKA (reference sequence). CDR3 bases: TGCAGTGCTAGAGAAGGGGGGCCCCAAGAGACCCAGTACTTC. It translates to CSAREGGPQETQYF.

At least ten counts were recorded for this clonotype. The genes are TRBV19 and TRBJ2-1; D is undetermined. The germline gives CDR1 LNHDA, CDR2 SQIVND (reference sequence). The V end lost 4 bases, the J end lost 6 bases, and 16 bases lay between the germline ends. CDR3 length: 15 amino acids. The CDR3 loop is CASSRPQNAGNEQFF. The CDR3, as DNA: TGTGCCAGTAGTAGGCCTCAAAATGCCGGCAATGAGCAGTTCTTC.

V gene TRBV12-3 or TRBV12-4 combines with J gene TRBJ2-3; 8 bases are a match to TRBD2. This CDR3 contains 17 residues. The J segment lost 2 bases and the V segment lost 4 bases, leaving 11 bases of the junction unmatched. The CDR3, as DNA: TGTGCCAGCAGTTCCCTTTGGGTAGCGGGGATCACAGATACGCAGTATTTT. Translation gives CASSSLWVAGITDTQYF.

V is TRBV14 and J is TRBJ1-2; D may be TRBD1 (6 bases). Trimming left V 9 bases short and J 0 bases short, with 8 bases between. CDR1 and CDR2 from the germline V gene are SGHDN and FVKESK. The CDR3 sequence is 12 residues long. CDR3 amino acids: CARGGSNYGYTF. CDR3 DNA sequence: TGTGCCAGAGGGGGATCTAACTATGGCTACACCTTC.

The CDR3 sequence is CSVAAGLAGTDTQYF. CDR3 nucleotides: TGCAGCGTTGCCGCGGGACTAGCCGGCACAGATACGCAGTATTTT. The rearrangement links TRBV29-1 to TRBJ2-3; 9 positions agree with TRBD2. The V and J ends lost 4 bases and 1 base, in that order; junction bases with no gene match: 6. In germline, CDR1 is SQVTM, CDR2 ANQGSEA. This CDR3 has 15 amino acids.

V is TRBV15 and J is TRBJ1-1, with D unresolved. The CDR3 spans 14 residues. CDR1 is LNHNV, CDR2 YYDKDF, per germline (reference sequence). V was trimmed by 0 bases and J by 0 bases, leaving 5 bases between them. The CDR3 region has the DNA TGTGCCACCAGCAGAGATACGGTGAACACTGAAGCTTTCTTT. It specifies CATSRDTVNTEAFF.

The chain has TRBV4-1 and TRBJ2-7; no clear D. Per germline, CDR1 MGHRA and CDR2 YSYEKL. V lost 1 base, J lost 1 base, and 17 bases lay in between. The CDR3 spans 17 residues. The CDR3 coding sequence is TGCGCCAGCAGCCAAGTAGGTCGGGCTATTAAGTCCTACGAGCAGTACTTC. This translates into CASSQVGRAIKSYEQYF.

V is TRBV29-1 and J is TRBJ2-2; TRBD2 aligns across 11 bases. The germline CDR1 and CDR2 sequences are SQVTM and ANQGSEA. Trimming took 3 bases from V and 5 from J; bases not matched to a gene: 8. This CDR3 contains 16 residues. The CDR3 is CSVEVPTSGSTGELFF. The CDR3, as DNA: TGCAGCGTTGAGGTTCCTACTAGCGGGAGTACCGGGGAGCTGTTTTTT.